A single sample is the source of the 14 T cell receptor beta chains below, sequenced in a study of blood T cell repertoires in COVID-19. Method: immunoSEQ multiplex PCR; TCRdb's copy keeps in-frame clones and lacks some. The data contain about 200,000 clones, around 90% of them singletons. Sequencing was done on a sample of PBMCs or T cells enriched from blood (not recorded which). These receptors were taken from a woman aged 18-29 years who had recovered from COVID-19.

The chain couples TRBV27 to TRBJ2-3, with D maybe TRBD1 (5 bases). This CDR3 region has 11 residues. From germline, CDR1 is MNHEY and CDR2 SMNVEV (reference sequence). The V gene lost 0 bases and the J gene lost 14 bases, with 9 bases spanning the gap. The CDR3 loop is CASSLSRQGYF. The CDR3 DNA sequence: TGTGCCAGCAGTTTATCTAGGCAGGGGTATTTT.

CDR3 bases: TGTGCCAGCAGCCGGGGACTCCCGGGTAATCAGCCCCAGCATTTT. It encodes CASSRGLPGNQPQHF. The chain recombines TRBV27 with TRBJ1-5, with D possibly being TRBD1 (5 bases). Germline lookup yields CDR1 MNHEY and CDR2 SMNVEV (reference sequence). The germline V and J ends were trimmed by 6 bases and 4 bases, with 16 bases remaining between them. The CDR3 is 15 residues long.

This clone has a handful of counts. This rearrangement joins TRBV13 to TRBJ2-7, with D possibly TRBD2 on 7 matching bases. There are 15 residues in the CDR3. Germline V gene sequence: CDR1 PRHDT, CDR2 FYEKMQ (reference sequence). Trimming left V 5 bases short and J 5 bases short, with 19 bases between. For the CDR3, the DNA is TGTGCCAGCAGCCCCTCCTTCGGGGGGCCCAACGAGCAGTACTTC. Translating gives CASSPSFGGPNEQYF. Full variable domain (outside the CDR3, taken from reference TRBV13 and TRBJ2-7): AAGVIQSPRHLIKEKRETATLKCYPIPRHDTVYWYQQGPGQDPQFLISFYEKMQSDKGSIPDRFSAQQFSDYHSELNMSSLELGDSALYFCASSPSFGGPNEQYFGPGTRLTVT.

The chain recombines TRBV6-5 with TRBJ2-2; the D gene is possibly TRBD1 (5 bases). The CDR3 contains 13 residues. Germline CDR1 reads MNHEY; CDR2 reads SVGAGI. V lost 0 bases and J lost 10, with 9 bases in between. CDR3 loop: CASSYSRTLELFF. CDR3 bases: TGTGCCAGCAGTTACTCGCGGACATTGGAGCTGTTTTTT.

This chain uses TRBV5-1 with TRBJ2-3, with 10 nucleotides matching TRBD2. Trimming took 5 bases from V and 3 from J; bases not matched to a gene: 9. The germline gives CDR1 SGHRS, CDR2 YFSETQ. The CDR3 is 16 residues long. CDR3 amino acids: CASRSHPSGGTDTQYF. CDR3 in DNA: TGCGCCAGCAGATCCCACCCTAGCGGGGGTACAGATACGCAGTATTTT.

The V and J genes are TRBV5-1 and TRBJ1-2; possibly TRBD1 for D (5 bases). The V end lost 3 bases, the J end lost 1 base, and 25 bases lay between the germline ends. The CDR3 spans 19 residues. CDR1 and CDR2 from the germline V gene are SGHRS and YFSETQ. The CDR3 protein is CASSSSVRRANTFNYGYTF. The CDR3 coding sequence is TGCGCCAGCAGCTCTAGTGTTCGCAGGGCCAACACCTTTAACTATGGCTACACCTTC.

The V and J genes are TRBV6-5 and TRBJ1-4; 7 nucleotides line up with TRBD1. CDR1 is MNHEY, CDR2 SVGAGI, per germline. This CDR3 is built from 15 residues. The ends lost 7 bases at V and 7 bases at J; junction bases unmatched: 12. Here the CDR3 DNA reads TGTGCCAGCACTGTAGGACAGGCAGAGGTTGAAAAACTGTTTTTT. As protein: CASTVGQAEVEKLFF.

The chain has TRBV9 and TRBJ2-6; 11 nucleotides match TRBD1. Germline loops: CDR1 SGDLS, CDR2 YYNGEE. Unmatched junction bases numbered 7, after V lost 2 bases and J lost 0 bases. The CDR3 length is 19 residues. The CDR3 DNA is TGTGCCAGCAGCGTCTCCGCTGGGACAGGGGGCTCTGGGGCCAACGTCCTGACTTTC. As protein: CASSVSAGTGGSGANVLTF.

This chain joins TRBV9 and TRBJ2-7; 8 positions agree with TRBD1. Germline V CDR1 and CDR2: SGDLS, YYNGEE. V dropped 0 bases and J dropped 4; count of bases not matched to a gene: 6. This CDR3 region has 15 residues. CDR3 sequence: CASSVDLGQGYEQYF. The CDR3 DNA reads TGTGCCAGCAGCGTAGACCTCGGACAGGGTTACGAGCAGTACTTC.

The chain couples TRBV7-2 to TRBJ1-1; D unclear. Germline V gives CDR1 SGHTA, CDR2 FQGNSA. The ends were cut back, 4 bases at V and 4 bases at J, with 10 bases in the middle. The CDR3 has 13 residues. CDR3 protein: CASSSPTGTEAFF. The CDR3 nucleotides read TGTGCCAGCAGCTCCCCCACGGGCACTGAAGCTTTCTTT. Combining the CDR3 with reference TRBV7-2 and TRBJ1-1 gives the whole variable domain GAGVSQSPSNKVTEKGKDVELRCDPISGHTALYWYRQSLGQGLEFLIYFQGNSAPDKSGLPSDRFSAERTGGSVSTLTIQRTQQEDSAVYLCASSSPTGTEAFFGQGTRLTVV.

The chain recombines TRBV3-1 (or the pseudogene TRBV3-2) with TRBJ1-6; TRBD1 matches at 7 bases. Losses at the gene ends were 1 base for V and 10 bases for J; bases not matched to a gene: 7. The germline CDR1 and CDR2 sequences are LGHDT and YNNKEL (reference sequence). The CDR3 sequence is 15 residues long. The CDR3 sequence is CASSQVVSGGSPLHF. The CDR3 coding sequence is TGTGCCAGCAGCCAAGTGGTGTCAGGGGGGTCACCCCTCCACTTT.

V gene TRBV2 combines with J gene TRBJ2-3, with 7 bases matching TRBD1. The germline V gene encodes CDR1 SNHLY and CDR2 FYNNEI. The CDR3 length is 15 residues. V lost 6 bases and J lost 6; bases outside the gene matches: 12. The CDR3 nucleotides are TGTGCCAGCAGAAAGACAGGGTTGGGTGGGGATACGCAGTATTTT. It translates to CASRKTGLGGDTQYF.

This chain uses TRBV15 with TRBJ2-1; TRBD1 matches 8 bases. The CDR3 sequence is 14 residues long. Trimming removed 8 bases from V and 6 bases from J; junction bases left unmatched: 9. CDR1 is LNHNV and CDR2 is YYDKDF in the germline V gene (reference sequence). The CDR3 loop reads CATGWQGAGNEQFF. CDR3 DNA sequence: TGTGCCACCGGATGGCAGGGGGCAGGCAATGAGCAGTTCTTC.

The CDR3 spells CASSSRQTNYGYTF. For the CDR3, the DNA is TGTGCCAGCAGCTCCAGACAGACTAACTATGGCTACACCTTC. The chain carries TRBV7-2 and TRBJ1-2; D possibly corresponds to TRBD1 (5 bases). CDR1 is SGHTA, CDR2 FQGNSA, per germline. V shed 4 bases and J shed 0 bases, with 9 bases lying between them. CDR3 size: 14 residues.